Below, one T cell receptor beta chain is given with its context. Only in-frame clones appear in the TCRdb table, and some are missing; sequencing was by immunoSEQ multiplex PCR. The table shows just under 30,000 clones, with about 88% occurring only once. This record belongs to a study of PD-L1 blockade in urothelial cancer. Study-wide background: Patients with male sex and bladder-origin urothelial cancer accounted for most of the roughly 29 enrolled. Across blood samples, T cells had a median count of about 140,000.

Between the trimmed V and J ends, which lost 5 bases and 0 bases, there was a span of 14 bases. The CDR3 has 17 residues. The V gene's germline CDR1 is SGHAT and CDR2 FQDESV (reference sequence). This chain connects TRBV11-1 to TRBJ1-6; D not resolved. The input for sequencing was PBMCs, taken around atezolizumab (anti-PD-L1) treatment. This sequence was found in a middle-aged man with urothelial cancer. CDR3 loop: CASSPVRGGSYNSPLHF. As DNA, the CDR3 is TGTGCCAGCAGCCCTGTGCGTGGCGGCTCCTATAATTCACCCCTCCACTTT.